Each of the 18 T cell receptor beta chains below was sequenced from the same sample in a study of CD8+ T cells in alopecia areata. The treatment here: oral pan-JAK inhibitor, 5-10 mg twice daily. RNA was extracted and reverse transcribed into cDNA as the sequencing template. Assay: immunoSEQ multiplex PCR; the TCRdb copy retains only in-frame clones and omits some. The sample has fewer than 250,000 clones, roughly 60% seen once; the top ten hold around 0.92%. The material sequenced was CD4+ T cells sorted from blood, taken at week 24, from a patient treated with tofacitinib. These receptors were obtained from a human donor with alopecia areata.

This clone turned up a few times. This chain joins TRBV5-4 and TRBJ2-3; 9 nucleotides agree with TRBD2. The germline CDR1 and CDR2 sequences are SGHNT and YYREEE (reference sequence). The CDR3 covers 16 residues. Trimming cost V 0 bases and J 5 bases; bases outside gene matches: 7. CDR3 nucleotides: TGTGCCAGCAGCTTGGGGGCTAGCGGGGAGATAGATACGCAGTATTTT. This encodes CASSLGASGEIDTQYF.

The chain couples TRBV27 to TRBJ2-3; 9 bases align to TRBD1. V lost 4 bases, J lost 5 bases, and 7 bases stayed unmatched. Germline-derived CDR1 and CDR2 are MNHEY and SMNVEV (reference sequence). The CDR3 spans 15 residues. The CDR3 coding sequence is TGTGCCAGCAGTTGGAGACAGGGGGGTAAAGATACGCAGTATTTT. It translates to CASSWRQGGKDTQYF.

The CDR3 spells CASSQTQGQGDTEAFF. CDR3 sequence (DNA): TGTGCCAGCAGCCAAACACAAGGACAGGGGGACACTGAAGCTTTCTTT. V and J are TRBV4-2 and TRBJ1-1; 10 nucleotides align to TRBD1. The germline CDR1 and CDR2 sequences are LGHNA and YNFKEQ. V was pared by 2 bases and J by 3 bases, with 6 bases of the junction left unmatched. The CDR3 spans 16 residues.

The CDR3 spells CASRSGVQGELFF. The CDR3, as DNA: TGTGCCAGCAGGTCAGGGGTTCAAGGGGAGCTGTTTTTT. The chain carries TRBV11-3 and TRBJ2-2; possibly TRBD1 for D (6 bases). The V end lost 6 bases, the J end lost 8 bases, and 13 bases lay between the germline ends. The CDR3 covers 13 residues. Germline V gene data show CDR1 as SGHNT and CDR2 as YENEEA. Variable domain in full (rest from reference TRBV11-3 and TRBJ2-2): EAGVVQSPRYKIIEKKQPVAFWCNPISGHNTLYWYLQNLGQGPELLIRYENEEAVDDSQLPKDRFSAERLKGVDSTLKIQPAELGDSAVYLCASRSGVQGELFFGEGSRLTVL.

This chain connects TRBV11-3 to TRBJ2-7; no reliable D call. Germline assignment: CDR1 SGHNT and CDR2 YENEEA. The CDR3 has 12 amino acids. V was shortened by 1 base and J by 4 bases, with 5 bases between the two germline ends. The CDR3 DNA is TGTGCCAGCAGCTTAGCCTCTTACGAGCAGTACTTC. Residues: CASSLASYEQYF.

The rearrangement uses TRBV27 and TRBJ1-4, with 8 bases matching TRBD1. Unmatched junction bases numbered 7, after V lost 5 bases and J lost 8 bases. The CDR3 consists of 14 residues. Looked up from germline, CDR1 is MNHEY and CDR2 is SMNVEV (reference sequence). The CDR3 here is CASSPPGGQEKLFF. CDR3 bases: TGTGCCAGCAGTCCCCCAGGGGGCCAGGAAAAACTGTTTTTT.

The chain uses TRBV5-1 and TRBJ1-1; TRBD1 might be the D (5 bases). The length of the CDR3 is 15 residues. The V gene's germline CDR1 is SGHRS and CDR2 YFSETQ. V was shortened by 1 base and J by 6 bases, with 16 bases between the two germline ends. The CDR3: CASSLMVGGEPEAFF. CDR3 sequence (DNA): TGCGCCAGCAGCTTGATGGTCGGGGGAGAGCCTGAAGCTTTCTTT.

The chain links TRBV27 to TRBJ2-1, with D possibly being TRBD1 or TRBD2 (5 bases each). The CDR3 loop spans 14 amino acids. CDR1 and CDR2 (germline): MNHEY, SMNVEV (reference sequence). Between the trimmed V and J ends, which lost 2 bases and 12 bases, there was a span of 17 bases. The CDR3, as DNA: TGTGCCAGCAGTTTAGGGACCCTCGGGCTAATGCAGTTCTTC. Protein: CASSLGTLGLMQFF.

The chain joins TRBV30 to TRBJ2-7; 7 nucleotides line up with TRBD2. CDR3 length equals 15 residues. CDR1 is GTSNPN and CDR2 is SVGIG in the germline V gene (reference sequence). J was trimmed by 0 bases and V by 0 bases; bases with no gene match: 5. CDR3 region: CAWSVLGTTSYEQYF. CDR3 coding DNA: TGTGCCTGGAGTGTACTCGGGACTACCTCCTACGAGCAGTACTTC. The full variable domain, completed using reference TRBV30 and TRBJ2-7, is SQTIHQWPATLVQPVGSPLSLECTVEGTSNPNLYWYRQAAGRGLQLLFYSVGIGQISSEVPQNLSASRPQDRQFILSSKKLLLSDSGFYLCAWSVLGTTSYEQYFGPGTRLTVT.

V usage is TRBV5-1 and J usage is TRBJ2-1; 7 bases line up with TRBD2. The length of the CDR3 is 14 residues. Germline V gene lookup returns CDR1 SGHRS and CDR2 YFSETQ. V trimming: 4 bases; J trimming: 8 bases; junction bases outside the gene matches: 9. The CDR3 loop reads CASSQGASGYEQFF. The CDR3 DNA is TGCGCCAGCAGCCAAGGGGCTAGCGGCTATGAGCAGTTCTTC.

J is TRBJ2-2 and V is TRBV10-3; D is undetermined. The CDR3 runs to 12 residues. CDR1 and CDR2 from the germline V gene are ENHRY and SYGVKD. The germline V and J ends were trimmed by 5 bases and 5 bases, with 6 bases remaining between them. CDR3 in DNA: TGTGCCATCAGTACGACTACCGGGGAGCTGTTTTTT. It yields the protein CAISTTTGELFF.

The chain employs TRBV5-1 and TRBJ2-3; possible D gene TRBD2, 6 bases. V lost 4 bases to trimming and J lost 4 bases, with 10 bases between them. In germline, CDR1 is SGHRS, CDR2 YFSETQ. The length of the CDR3 is 13 residues. For the CDR3, the DNA is TGCGCCAGCAGCAAAGCGGGCGCAGATACGCAGTATTTT. It encodes CASSKAGADTQYF.

This chain uses TRBV30 with TRBJ2-7, with D possibly matching TRBD1 (6 bases). V was clipped by 4 bases and J by 0 bases, with 13 bases between them. The germline V gene has CDR1 GTSNPN and CDR2 SVGIG (reference sequence). CDR3 size: 14 residues. The CDR3 DNA is TGTGCCTGGACGTCCCAGGGGAACTCCTACGAGCAGTACTTC. This codes for CAWTSQGNSYEQYF.

V gene TRBV30 combines with J gene TRBJ1-1; tentatively, D is TRBD1 (5 bases). V lost 4 bases to trimming and J lost 0 bases, with 12 bases between them. The CDR3 is 14 residues long. Germline CDR1 and CDR2: GTSNPN and SVGIG (reference sequence). The CDR3 region is CAWKPGPVNTEAFF. The DNA for the CDR3 is TGTGCCTGGAAGCCGGGACCAGTGAACACTGAAGCTTTCTTT.

CDR3 nucleotide sequence: TGTGCCTGGAGTGGGGAGATCAATCAGCCCCAGCATTTT. The encoded protein is CAWSGEINQPQHF. J is TRBJ1-5 and V is TRBV30; D ambiguous. This CDR3 has 13 residues. Trimming removed 1 base from V and 3 bases from J, with 7 bases in between. The germline CDR1 and CDR2 sequences are GTSNPN and SVGIG (reference sequence).

This clone was seen only once. The chain employs TRBV5-1 and TRBJ2-7, with 7 nucleotides matching TRBD1. The CDR3 runs 14 residues. V lost 0 bases and J lost 3; bases outside the gene matches: 3. In germline, CDR1 is SGHRS, CDR2 YFSETQ. The CDR3 spells CASSLGGQDYEQYF. The CDR3, as DNA: TGCGCCAGCAGCTTGGGCGGACAGGACTACGAGCAGTACTTC.

The chain employs TRBV7-9 and TRBJ1-3, with no clear D. The CDR3 runs 14 residues. With 1 base removed from V and 0 bases from J, the gap between germline ends came to 4 bases. CDR1 is SEHNR and CDR2 is FQNEAQ in the germline V gene (reference sequence). The CDR3 spells CASSLGDSGNTIYF. CDR3 nucleotide sequence: TGTGCCAGCAGCTTAGGGGACTCTGGAAACACCATATATTTT.

The chain uses TRBV25-1 and TRBJ1-2; D call uncertain. Trimming took off 1 base at V and 4 bases at J, with 7 bases between the two ends. The CDR3 has 13 amino acids. Looked up from germline, CDR1 is MGHDK and CDR2 is SYGVNS. CDR3 sequence reads: CASSEFAAYGYTF. In DNA form, the CDR3 reads TGTGCCAGCAGTGAATTTGCGGCCTATGGCTACACCTTC.